This TCR beta chain was identified during a study of human T cells and chemical hapten exposure. For the study at large: Small pooled library volume differences chiefly drove per-sample TCR yield variation.

Time point specified: healthy volunteer bleed at 6 weeks. The study extracted total RNA from unfractionated whole blood. Germline V lookup: CDR1 MNHNY, CDR2 SVGAGI (reference sequence). Trimming shortened V by 2 bases and J by 3 bases, and 5 bases separated the two germline ends. CDR3 length: 12 residues. As the library was built, unique molecular identifiers were attached to individual cDNA molecules. A single record per CDR3 protein comes from TCRdb applying MiXCR to the RACE reads. Of 35,000 to 55,000 distinct CDR3 sequences in the sample, around 4% are singletons; the top ten hold around 6%. This clonotype was picked up many times.

This chain connects TRBV6-6 to TRBJ2-7, with D unclear. This sequence was found in a human donor in good health. Some clones in this sample may be carry-over from other donors' samples. Material for sequencing was whole blood. The CDR3 sequence is CASSYTSYEQYF. The CDR3 DNA reads TGTGCCAGCAGTTACACAAGCTACGAGCAGTACTTC.